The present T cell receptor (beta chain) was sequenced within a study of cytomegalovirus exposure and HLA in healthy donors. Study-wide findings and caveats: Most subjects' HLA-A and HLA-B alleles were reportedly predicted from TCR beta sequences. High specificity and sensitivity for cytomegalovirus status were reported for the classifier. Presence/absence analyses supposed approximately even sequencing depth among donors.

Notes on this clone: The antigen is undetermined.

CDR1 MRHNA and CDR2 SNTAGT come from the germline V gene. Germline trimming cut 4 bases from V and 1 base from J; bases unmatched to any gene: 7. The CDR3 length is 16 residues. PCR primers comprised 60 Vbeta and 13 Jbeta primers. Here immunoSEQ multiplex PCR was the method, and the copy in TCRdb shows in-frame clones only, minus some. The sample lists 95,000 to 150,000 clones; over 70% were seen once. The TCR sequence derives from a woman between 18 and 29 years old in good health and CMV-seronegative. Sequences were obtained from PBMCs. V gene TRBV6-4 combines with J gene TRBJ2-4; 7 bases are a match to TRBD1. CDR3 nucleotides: TGTGCCAGCAGTGTAGGGGGCGATGGGGCCAAAAACATTCAGTACTTC. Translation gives CASSVGGDGAKNIQYF.